This T cell receptor beta chain is drawn from a study of T cells after yellow fever vaccination. Notes on the study in general: In FACS-sorted repertoires, abundant clonotypes from the bulk population could appear as contaminants.

Points on this clonotype: The antigen is unknown.

Germline V gene lookup returns CDR1 SQVTM and CDR2 ANQGSEA. Trimming removed 0 bases at V and 5 bases at J, with 10 bases between. This CDR3 spans 13 amino acids. Generation of TCR cDNA used 5'RACE template switching (which added a universal primer site and UMIs). TCRdb re-derived calls from the 5' RACE reads in MiXCR, one entry per CDR3 protein. This sample yields 300,000 or so distinct CDR3 sequences, of which around 4.1% are seen a single time; approximately 25% belongs to the top ten. The input for sequencing was PBMCs, taken 5 days after the yellow fever booster vaccination. V gene TRBV29-1 combines with J gene TRBJ1-2; maybe TRBD1 (6 bases). The TCR was taken from a man between 18 and 29 years old who received the YFV17D yellow fever vaccine. In DNA form, the CDR3 reads TGCAGCGTTGAAGACAGGGGCGAATATGGCTACACCTTC. Its protein product is CSVEDRGEYGYTF.